The 7 T cell receptor beta chains reported below all come from one sample, sequenced in a study of control samples from healthy donors and cancer patients. TCRdb's table, derived via immunoSEQ multiplex PCR, lists solely in-frame clones and lacks some. This repertoire shows over 150,000 clones, 80% to 95% found once; its top ten account for more than 1.1%. The sequencing input was blood. These receptors all come from a man aged 18 to 35 in good health.

V usage is TRBV3-1 (or the pseudogene TRBV3-2) and J usage is TRBJ2-3; 9 bases are shared with TRBD1. V was pared by 4 bases and J by 0 bases, with 5 bases of the junction left unmatched. The germline gives CDR1 LGHDT, CDR2 YNNKEL (reference sequence). The CDR3 has 16 residues. The CDR3 loop reads CASSPDRGSSTDTQYF. Written as DNA, the CDR3 is TGTGCCAGCAGCCCCGACAGGGGGTCAAGCACAGATACGCAGTATTTT.

The V and J genes are TRBV29-1 and TRBJ2-3; 12 bases match TRBD2. Germline lookup yields CDR1 SQVTM and CDR2 ANQGSEA. Trimming cost V 4 bases and J 7 bases; bases outside gene matches: 9. The CDR3 is made up of 15 amino acids. CDR3 amino acids: CSVARLAGAHYTQYF. The CDR3 nucleotides are TGCAGCGTTGCTCGACTAGCGGGGGCCCACTATACGCAGTATTTT.

The chain uses TRBV28 and TRBJ1-2; D is unresolved. Trimming took 6 bases from V and 3 from J, leaving 17 bases between them. CDR1 is MDHEN and CDR2 is SYDVKM in the germline V gene. CDR3 length: 15 residues. The CDR3 coding sequence is TGTGCCAGCAGAGCTCAGTCCTCATCGGACTATGGCTACACCTTC. Translation gives CASRAQSSSDYGYTF.

V usage is TRBV29-1 and J usage is TRBJ2-2; 10 nucleotides line up with TRBD2. Germline V gene sequence: CDR1 SQVTM, CDR2 ANQGSEA. The CDR3 contains 16 residues. The V and J ends lost 6 bases and 4 bases, in that order; junction bases with no gene match: 11. The CDR3 is CSVAASGGAVTGELFF. The DNA of the CDR3 is TGCAGCGTGGCTGCAAGCGGGGGGGCCGTCACCGGGGAGCTGTTTTTT.

The chain employs TRBV24-1 and TRBJ2-2; 8 positions agree with TRBD1. The CDR3 loop spans 15 amino acids. CDR1 is KGHDR and CDR2 is SFDVKD in the germline V gene. After removal of 2 bases from V and 3 bases from J, the junction contained 1 base not matched to a gene. CDR3 DNA sequence: TGTGCCACCAGTGATTGGGGACAGGACACCGGGGAGCTGTTTTTT. Protein: CATSDWGQDTGELFF.

V gene TRBV2 combines with J gene TRBJ1-2; TRBD1 is a possible D gene (6 bases). Germline CDR1 and CDR2: SNHLY and FYNNEI. V lost 5 bases and J 2 bases, leaving 15 bases between the germline ends. This CDR3 region has 15 residues. CDR3 residues: CASSPARDTNYGYTF. The DNA of the CDR3 is TGTGCCAGCAGTCCTGCTCGGGACACAAACTATGGCTACACCTTC.

This chain joins TRBV28 and TRBJ1-5; D unclear. The V gene's germline CDR1 is MDHEN and CDR2 SYDVKM. This CDR3 region has 13 residues. V dropped 6 bases and J dropped 8 bases, with 14 bases sitting between them. The DNA of the CDR3 is TGTGCCAGCAGAATTCCGGGGAGGAAGCCCCAGCATTTT. It yields the protein CASRIPGRKPQHF.